Following are 27 T cell receptor beta chains from one sample sequenced in a study of blood T cell repertoires in COVID-19 (dated by TCRdb to 2020 to 2021). Libraries came from the immunoSEQ multiplex PCR assay. The table comes from immuneACCESS by way of TCRdb, which keeps in-frame sequences with V and J called. Part of the clones is missing from these tables; in studies checked, under half for an unresolved V gene and the rest for unknown reasons. The sample profile shows around 93,000 clones; 80% to 90% of them were found once. Approximately 10% of the sample is taken by the ten largest. The sequenced material came from peripheral blood. The source of these receptors is a man older than 75 with acute or convalescent COVID-19.

The chain employs TRBV7-6 and TRBJ2-7; no firm D call. Trimming took off 3 bases at V and 0 bases at J, with 6 bases between the two ends. The CDR3 sequence is 13 residues long. From germline, CDR1 is SGHVS and CDR2 FNYEAQ. The CDR3 DNA sequence: TGTGCCAGCAGCTTCGACACCTCCTACGAGCAGTACTTC. Translation: CASSFDTSYEQYF. Full variable domain (outside the CDR3, taken from reference TRBV7-6 and TRBJ2-7): GAGVSQSPRYKVTKRGQDVALRCDPISGHVSLYWYRQALGQGPEFLTYFNYEAQQDKSGLPNDRFSAERPEGSISTLTIQRTEQRDSAMYRCASSFDTSYEQYFGPGTRLTVT.

In nucleotides, the CDR3 is TGTGCCAGCAGTGGGACTAGCCGGAACACCGGGGAGCTGTTTTTT. This translates into CASSGTSRNTGELFF. The rearrangement joins TRBV2 to TRBJ2-2; 8 nucleotides match TRBD2. CDR1 SNHLY and CDR2 FYNNEI come from the germline V gene. V lost 4 bases, J lost 1 base, and 2 bases stayed unmatched. The CDR3 runs 15 residues.

This clone came up a few times. The J gene is TRBJ1-2, the V gene TRBV15; possibly TRBD1 for D (5 bases). Germline CDR1 and CDR2: LNHNV and YYDKDF (reference sequence). The V end lost 1 base, the J end lost 1 base, and 7 bases lay between the germline ends. This CDR3 has 14 amino acids. The CDR3 spells CATSRGDSNYGYTF. The CDR3 DNA reads as TGTGCCACCAGCAGAGGCGACAGTAACTATGGCTACACCTTC. The variable domain in full, completed from reference TRBV15 and TRBJ1-2, reads DAMVIQNPRYQVTQFGKPVTLSCSQTLNHNVMYWYQQKSSQAPKLLFHYYDKDFNNEADTPDNFQSRRPNTSFCFLDIRSPGLGDTAMYLCATSRGDSNYGYTFGSGTRLTVV.

The chain uses TRBV10-3 and TRBJ1-2; TRBD1 is a possible D gene (6 bases). Germline V CDR1 and CDR2: ENHRY, SYGVKD. The CDR3 has 13 amino acids. Between the trimmed V and J ends, which lost 4 bases and 4 bases, there was a span of 10 bases. CDR3 amino acids: CAISVGQLYGYTF. The CDR3 DNA is TGTGCCATCAGTGTTGGACAGCTCTATGGCTACACCTTC.

The V and J genes are TRBV30 and TRBJ2-1; TRBD1 might be the D (6 bases). Germline V lookup: CDR1 GTSNPN, CDR2 SVGIG (reference sequence). CDR3 length: 13 residues. Deletions cut 3 bases from V and 7 bases from J, with 13 bases between. The CDR3 loop reads CAWSVGGENEQFF. DNA for the CDR3: TGTGCCTGGAGCGTAGGGGGAGAAAATGAGCAGTTCTTC.

The rearrangement links TRBV24-1 to TRBJ1-4, with D perhaps matching TRBD1 (6 bases). Germline V gene data show CDR1 as KGHDR and CDR2 as SFDVKD. V was pared by 4 bases and J by 5 bases, with 13 bases between. CDR3 length: 15 residues. DNA of the CDR3: TGTGCCACCAGTGAGAACAGCCAGGGGAATGAAAAACTGTTTTTT. Its protein product is CATSENSQGNEKLFF.

The table lists this clone with a few counts. The chain has TRBV9 and TRBJ2-1; D is possibly TRBD2 (6 bases). V was pared by 0 bases and J by 10 bases, with 11 bases between. Germline values: CDR1 SGDLS, CDR2 YYNGEE. The CDR3 loop spans 13 amino acids. In nucleotides, the CDR3 is TGTGCCAGCAGCGTAGCCCCAGGGAGGGAGCAGTTCTTC. Protein sequence: CASSVAPGREQFF. Variable domain in full (rest from reference TRBV9 and TRBJ2-1): DSGVTQTPKHLITATGQRVTLRCSPRSGDLSVYWYQQSLDQGLQFLIQYYNGEERAKGNILERFSAQQFPDLHSELNLSSLELGDSALYFCASSVAPGREQFFGPGTRLTVL.

The chain couples TRBV30 to TRBJ1-5, with D tentatively TRBD1 (5 bases). Trimming took off 3 bases at V and 4 bases at J, with 13 bases between the two ends. Germline values: CDR1 GTSNPN, CDR2 SVGIG (reference sequence). There are 14 residues in the CDR3. CDR3 protein: CAWSRRGWNQPQHF. The CDR3 DNA reads TGTGCCTGGAGCAGGCGGGGGTGGAATCAGCCCCAGCATTTT.

This chain connects TRBV7-9 to TRBJ1-2, with 7 bases aligning to TRBD1. J lost 7 bases, V lost 4 bases, and 15 bases had no gene match. Germline loops: CDR1 SEHNR, CDR2 FQNEAQ (reference sequence). CDR3 length: 16 amino acids. The CDR3 bases are TGTGCCAGCAGCTCAACTACTCGACAGGGAGTAGGTGGCTACACCTTC. It specifies CASSSTTRQGVGGYTF.

This sequence joins TRBV5-1 and TRBJ1-2; D ambiguous. Per germline, CDR1 SGHRS and CDR2 YFSETQ. The CDR3 has 13 amino acids. The V gene lost 6 bases and the J gene lost 4 bases, with 13 bases spanning the gap. CDR3 nucleotides: TGCGCCAGCACCCCCACGGGGAGCTATGGCTACACCTTC. It yields the protein CASTPTGSYGYTF.

The rearrangement uses TRBV7-9 and TRBJ2-3; weak D call: TRBD2 (6 bases). V shed 3 bases and J shed 4 bases, with 14 bases lying between them. The length of the CDR3 is 15 residues. Germline assignment: CDR1 SEHNR and CDR2 FQNEAQ (reference sequence). Here the CDR3 reads CASSFFSGGADTQYF. In nucleotides, the CDR3 is TGTGCCAGCAGCTTTTTTAGCGGAGGGGCAGATACGCAGTATTTT.

The chain recombines TRBV29-1 with TRBJ1-3, with D possibly being TRBD1 (5 bases). CDR3 size: 14 residues. Germline CDR1 is SQVTM and CDR2 is ANQGSEA. V was pared by 6 bases and J by 7 bases, with 19 bases between. Written as DNA, the CDR3 is TGCAGCGTGACCCCCGGGGCCGGAGGGAACACCATATATTTT. It encodes CSVTPGAGGNTIYF.

This clone was seen only once. The rearrangement joins TRBV29-1 to TRBJ2-2; the match to TRBD2 covers 10 bases. Trimming at V came to 5 bases and at J to 6 bases, leaving 0 bases not matched to a gene. This CDR3 contains 12 residues. CDR1 is SQVTM, CDR2 ANQGSEA, per germline. CDR3 sequence reads: CSVLAGAGELFF. CDR3 sequence (DNA): TGCAGCGTTCTAGCGGGAGCCGGGGAGCTGTTTTTT.

The chain employs TRBV7-3 and TRBJ2-1; 9 bases are a match to TRBD1. Trimming cost V 5 bases and J 3 bases; bases outside gene matches: 11. CDR1 and CDR2 from the germline V gene are SGHTA and FQGTGA. This CDR3 is 17 amino acids long. The CDR3 DNA reads as TGTGCCAGCAGCCTATCCCGCGGGGGACAGGGCTACAATGAGCAGTTCTTC. Encoded protein: CASSLSRGGQGYNEQFF.

The V gene is TRBV5-6, the J gene TRBJ1-4; 8 bases align to TRBD1. This CDR3 is 14 amino acids long. With 4 bases clipped from V and 12 bases from J, the junction kept 11 bases outside the gene matches. Germline assignment: CDR1 SGHDT and CDR2 YYEEEE. The CDR3 region is CASSRRDRSRELFF. DNA of the CDR3: TGTGCCAGCAGCCGAAGGGACAGGTCTCGAGAACTGTTTTTT.

The CDR3 DNA is TGTGCCAGTAGTATTCGGTTGGAGAGCAGGGCCTACGAGCAGTACTTC. Translating gives CASSIRLESRAYEQYF. V and J are TRBV19 and TRBJ2-7; D may be TRBD1 (5 bases). Germline V gives CDR1 LNHDA, CDR2 SQIVND (reference sequence). This CDR3 has 16 amino acids. Trimming removed 3 bases from V and 2 bases from J, with 17 bases in between.

The genes are TRBV18 and TRBJ1-1, with a possible D match to TRBD1 (5 bases). Germline CDR1 KGHSH, CDR2 LQKENI. The CDR3 runs 14 residues. V lost 6 bases and J lost 2, with 13 bases in between. The CDR3, as DNA: TGTGCCAGCTCCCAAAGGGGATACAACACTGAAGCTTTCTTT. As protein: CASSQRGYNTEAFF.

The chain's CDR3 is CASSLSGSPYNEQFF. In DNA form, the CDR3 reads TGTGCCAGCAGCTTAAGCGGGTCACCCTACAATGAGCAGTTCTTC. V gene TRBV5-8 combines with J gene TRBJ2-1; D perhaps matches TRBD2 (6 bases). V gave up 2 bases and J gave up 2 bases, with 11 bases separating them. Per the germline V gene, CDR1 is SGHTS and CDR2 is YDEGEE. The CDR3 spans 15 residues.

This chain uses TRBV28 with TRBJ1-2; 7 nucleotides align to TRBD1. Per germline, CDR1 MDHEN and CDR2 SYDVKM. J lost 6 bases, V lost 6 bases, and 10 bases had no gene match. This CDR3 has 14 residues. CDR3 sequence reads: CASREPTGVNGYTF. CDR3 nucleotides: TGTGCCAGCAGAGAACCAACAGGGGTGAATGGCTACACCTTC.

The table lists this clone with a count of one. This chain connects TRBV12-3 or TRBV12-4 to TRBJ1-5; D is ambiguous. V was pared by 0 bases and J by 6 bases, with 6 bases between. This CDR3 has 13 amino acids. The CDR3 DNA follows: TGTGCCAGCAGTTTAGCGCAGGCTCAGCCCCAGCATTTT. Its translation: CASSLAQAQPQHF.

This clone was seen just once. The chain links TRBV30 to TRBJ1-5; 8 bases map to TRBD1. The germline V gene has CDR1 GTSNPN and CDR2 SVGIG (reference sequence). V was clipped by 0 bases and J by 12 bases; unmatched bases: 7. This CDR3 has 13 residues. CDR3 region: CAWSVAGGGGQHF. CDR3 nucleotides: TGTGCCTGGAGTGTGGCAGGGGGCGGGGGCCAGCATTTT.

The V and J genes are TRBV6-6 and TRBJ1-3; 7 nucleotides match TRBD1. V was clipped by 5 bases and J by 2 bases; unmatched bases: 6. Per the germline V gene, CDR1 is MNHNY and CDR2 is SVGAGI (reference sequence). The CDR3 is 15 residues long. The CDR3 loop is CASSRQGGPGNTIYF. Written as DNA, the CDR3 is TGTGCCAGCAGTCGACAGGGAGGGCCTGGAAACACCATATATTTT.

CDR3 DNA sequence: TGTGCCAGCAGGACTAAGAATGAGCAGTTCTTC. Translating gives CASRTKNEQFF. The rearrangement joins TRBV2 to TRBJ2-1; the D gene is possibly TRBD2 (5 bases). V was clipped by 6 bases and J by 7 bases, with 7 bases between them. CDR3 length: 11 amino acids. Germline CDR1 and CDR2: SNHLY and FYNNEI.

This chain joins TRBV5-5 and TRBJ1-6, with TRBD1 as a possible D gene (5 bases). The V gene's germline CDR1 is SGHKS and CDR2 YYEKEE (reference sequence). The CDR3 consists of 14 residues. The V end lost 4 bases, the J end lost 6 bases, and 11 bases lay between the germline ends. The CDR3 coding sequence is TGTGCCAGCAGCGTGACAGACACTAATTCACCCCTCCACTTT. The encoded protein is CASSVTDTNSPLHF.

The chain joins TRBV4-2 to TRBJ2-7; 8 bases fit TRBD2. The CDR3 is made up of 15 amino acids. Germline CDR1 LGHNA, CDR2 YNFKEQ. The junction had 2 bases not matched to a gene; V was cut back by 1 base and J by 0 bases. The CDR3 coding sequence is TGTGCCAGCAGCCAAGGCGGGACTAGCTCCTACGAGCAGTACTTC. It is translated as CASSQGGTSSYEQYF.

The CDR3 DNA reads as TGTGCCAGTAGTACCGGACAGAAGACTAATGAAAAACTGTTTTTT. Translated: CASSTGQKTNEKLFF. The chain recombines TRBV19 with TRBJ1-4, with a weak D call TRBD1 (6 bases). V lost 4 bases and J lost 2, with 11 bases in between. The CDR3 is 15 amino acids. The germline gives CDR1 LNHDA, CDR2 SQIVND (reference sequence).

The chain combines TRBV24-1 with TRBJ2-2; the match to TRBD1 covers 8 bases. This CDR3 is 16 amino acids long. Germline V gene lookup returns CDR1 KGHDR and CDR2 SFDVKD. V dropped 4 bases and J dropped 1; count of bases not matched to a gene: 4. CDR3 bases: TGTGCCACCAGTGACCCCGGGACAGGGAACACCGGGGAGCTGTTTTTT. It yields the protein CATSDPGTGNTGELFF.